This TCR beta chain was captured in a study of cytomegalovirus exposure and HLA in healthy donors. CDR3 size: 13 residues. Trimming cost V 3 bases and J 4 bases; bases outside gene matches: 2. CDR1 and CDR2 from the germline V gene are SEHNR and FQNEAQ (reference sequence). PCR used 60 Vbeta primers and 13 Jbeta primers. This table comes from immunoSEQ multiplex PCR, and its TCRdb copy is limited to in-frame clones, with some not included. The sample carries fewer than 130,000 clones, about 86% recorded once. The sequenced sample was PBMCs. This TCR derives from a man aged 35 to 55 in good health and CMV-seronegative. The V gene is TRBV7-9, the J gene TRBJ1-2; 7 bases match TRBD1. This CDR3 is CASSFQGGYGYTF. CDR3 nucleotides: TGTGCCAGCAGCTTTCAGGGGGGCTATGGCTACACCTTC.